Below, 29 T cell receptor beta chains from the same sample are listed, as sequenced in a study of identical twins. TCRdb used MiXCR to reprocess the 5' RACE reads, holding one entry per CDR3 protein. This sample has over 550,000 distinct CDR3 sequences; just over 7% occur once, and the top ten carry roughly 1.6%. This same sample was also part of a study on yellow fever vaccine responses in identical twins.

Material: PBMCs. These receptors were obtained from a woman between 18 and 29 years old in good health.

J is TRBJ2-6 and V is TRBV6-2 or TRBV6-3, with D possibly matching TRBD1 (6 bases). Germline V gene lookup returns CDR1 MNHEY and CDR2 SVGEGT. The V gene lost 6 bases and the J gene lost 2 bases, with 8 bases spanning the gap. The CDR3 consists of 14 residues. CDR3 protein: CASRGATGANVLTF. CDR3 coding DNA: TGTGCCAGCAGGGGGGCCACTGGGGCCAACGTCCTGACTTTC.

The chain carries TRBV6-1 and TRBJ2-2; TRBD1 agrees at 7 bases. From germline, CDR1 is MNHNS and CDR2 SASEGT. The CDR3 consists of 15 residues. The trim removed 2 bases at V and 4 bases at J, leaving 4 bases unmatched. The CDR3 bases are TGTGCCAGCAGTGAAACAGGGGCCACCACCGGGGAGCTGTTTTTT. Amino acids: CASSETGATTGELFF.

This clonotype was observed a handful of times. The V call is TRBV2, the J call TRBJ2-7, with D uncertain. CDR3 length: 13 residues. V was clipped by 4 bases and J by 6 bases, with 13 bases between them. Germline values: CDR1 SNHLY, CDR2 FYNNEI. CDR3 amino acids: CASSAPGVREQYF. The CDR3 DNA sequence: TGTGCCAGCAGTGCCCCTGGGGTTCGCGAGCAGTACTTC.

This clonotype was counted many times. The chain uses TRBV6-2 or TRBV6-3 and TRBJ1-2, with unresolved D. CDR3 size: 16 residues. Looked up from germline, CDR1 is MNHEY and CDR2 is SVGEGT. V dropped 2 bases and J dropped 2 bases, with 15 bases sitting between them. DNA of the CDR3: TGTGCCAGCAGTTACCAAAAGCCAGCGCGGAACTATGGCTACACCTTC. Protein product: CASSYQKPARNYGYTF.

This clonotype was observed a handful of times. The chain links TRBV12-3 or TRBV12-4 to TRBJ2-2, with 7 bases fitting TRBD2. With 8 bases clipped from V and 7 bases from J, the junction kept 10 bases outside the gene matches. The CDR3 has 14 amino acids. In DNA form, the CDR3 reads TGTGCCAGCCGGGAGGCGTCAGAGGTCGGGGAGCTGTTTTTT. This translates into CASREASEVGELFF.

The rearrangement uses TRBV20-1 and TRBJ1-1; D is possibly TRBD1 (5 bases). The CDR3 spans 15 residues. In germline, CDR1 is DFQATT, CDR2 SNEGSKA (reference sequence). The ends were cut back, 0 bases at V and 1 base at J, with 12 bases in the middle. CDR3 DNA: TGCAGTGCTAGAGATTGGGGGTTATCGAACACTGAAGCTTTCTTT. Residues: CSARDWGLSNTEAFF.

This clonotype was detected many times. This chain joins TRBV2 and TRBJ2-3; 13 nucleotides agree with TRBD2. Per the germline V gene, CDR1 is SNHLY and CDR2 is FYNNEI. The V segment lost 9 bases and the J segment 5 bases; nucleotides outside the gene matches: 14. The CDR3 has 17 residues. The CDR3 DNA sequence: TGTGCCAGTACCCCGGGACTAGCGGGAAGCGGAAAAGATACGCAGTATTTT. The encoded protein is CASTPGLAGSGKDTQYF.

This clonotype was counted only a few times. The chain recombines TRBV2 with TRBJ1-1; 7 bases fit TRBD1. Trimming at V came to 5 bases and at J to 5 bases, leaving 14 bases not matched to a gene. CDR1 is SNHLY and CDR2 is FYNNEI in the germline V gene. The CDR3 is 16 amino acids. The CDR3 nucleotides are TGTGCCAGCAGTTTGGCCGAAGACAGGGTTCGAACTGAAGCTTTCTTT. Encoded protein: CASSLAEDRVRTEAFF.

The chain combines TRBV5-6 with TRBJ2-1; D is uncertain. The CDR3 totals 15 residues. Trimming took 0 bases from V and 3 from J, leaving 10 bases between them. Looked up from germline, CDR1 is SGHDT and CDR2 is YYEEEE. CDR3: CASSLGPAIYNEQFF. In DNA form, the CDR3 reads TGTGCCAGCAGCTTGGGACCCGCGATCTACAATGAGCAGTTCTTC.

This clonotype was recorded at least ten times. The rearrangement joins TRBV12-3 or TRBV12-4 to TRBJ2-7; D tentatively reads TRBD1 or TRBD2 (7 bases each). The CDR3 loop spans 17 amino acids. The ends were cut back, 5 bases at V and 0 bases at J, with 20 bases in the middle. The CDR3 here is CASSPRQGLFLSYEQYF. The DNA for the CDR3 is TGTGCCAGCAGTCCTAGACAGGGACTATTTCTCTCCTACGAGCAGTACTTC.

This clonotype was detected a few times. V is TRBV20-1 and J is TRBJ1-1, with D perhaps matching TRBD1 (5 bases). Between the trimmed V and J ends, which lost 6 bases and 1 base, there was a span of 12 bases. CDR1 and CDR2 (germline): DFQATT, SNEGSKA (reference sequence). This CDR3 comprises 13 residues. DNA of the CDR3: TGCAGTGCCAAAGACCAGGGGAACACTGAAGCTTTCTTT. Translation: CSAKDQGNTEAFF.

This clonotype has ten or more counts. Here the CDR3 DNA reads TGTGCCACCAGTGTCTTCAGGGGATCGGAGGAGACCCAGTACTTC. Encoded protein: CATSVFRGSEETQYF. J is TRBJ2-5 and V is TRBV24-1; D might be TRBD1 (6 bases). Germline V gene sequence: CDR1 KGHDR, CDR2 SFDVKD. V lost 5 bases to trimming and J lost 5 bases, with 17 bases between them. The CDR3 extends over 15 amino acids.

The rearrangement links TRBV18 to TRBJ2-5; D is uncertain. The CDR3 is made up of 14 amino acids. In germline, CDR1 is KGHSH, CDR2 LQKENI. V lost 3 bases to trimming and J lost 4 bases, with 12 bases between them. The DNA of the CDR3 is TGTGCCAGCTCACCCCCTCCCGGACGAGAGACCCAGTACTTC. It codes for CASSPPPGRETQYF.

This chain uses TRBV10-2 with TRBJ2-5; D unresolved. Looked up from germline, CDR1 is WSHSY and CDR2 is SAAADI. This CDR3 spans 12 amino acids. Trimming stripped 4 bases from V and 3 bases from J, with 6 bases between. Here the CDR3 DNA reads TGCGCCAGCAGTGCCCAGGAAGAGACCCAGTACTTC. Translated, it gives CASSAQEETQYF.

In this sample, this clonotype turned up many times. The V call is TRBV20-1, the J call TRBJ1-1; TRBD1 matches at 8 bases. Trimming at V came to 4 bases and at J to 1 base, leaving 5 bases not matched to a gene. This CDR3 region has 14 residues. CDR1 is DFQATT, CDR2 SNEGSKA, per germline (reference sequence). In DNA, the CDR3 is TGCAGTGCTACAACAGGGGGTGGGAACACTGAAGCTTTCTTT. This codes for CSATTGGGNTEAFF.

Many counts were recorded for this clonotype. The V and J genes are TRBV11-3 and TRBJ2-1; 13 bases are shared with TRBD2. This CDR3 has 15 amino acids. CDR1 and CDR2 from the germline V gene are SGHNT and YENEEA. Losses at the gene ends were 3 bases for V and 9 bases for J; bases not matched to a gene: 5. Here the CDR3 DNA reads TGTGCCAGCAGCTTTGCACTAGCGGGAGGGGGTGAGCAGTTCTTC. Translating gives CASSFALAGGGEQFF.

This clonotype was recorded many times. The chain recombines TRBV12-3 or TRBV12-4 with TRBJ2-1; TRBD2 matches at 7 bases. The V gene end was trimmed by 7 bases and the J gene end by 2 bases; junction bases not matched to a gene: 5. This CDR3 has 14 amino acids. CDR3 amino acids: CASTSGRTYNEQFF. CDR3 in DNA: TGTGCCAGCACTTCCGGGAGGACCTACAATGAGCAGTTCTTC.

This chain links TRBV3-1 with TRBJ1-2; 7 nucleotides agree with TRBD1. CDR1 and CDR2 from the germline V gene are LGHDT and YNNKEL (reference sequence). After removal of 0 bases from V and 8 bases from J, the junction contained 9 bases not matched to a gene. The CDR3 extends over 15 amino acids. CDR3 in amino acids: CASSQDNRGNGGYTF. Written as DNA, the CDR3 is TGTGCCAGCAGCCAAGACAACAGGGGAAACGGCGGCTACACCTTC. Combining the CDR3 with reference TRBV3-1 and TRBJ1-2 gives the whole variable domain DTAVSQTPKYLVTQMGNDKSIKCEQNLGHDTMYWYKQDSKKFLKIMFSYNNKELIINETVPNRFSPKSPDKAHLNLHINSLELGDSAVYFCASSQDNRGNGGYTFGSGTRLTVV.

This clonotype has a handful of counts. The chain uses TRBV12-3 or TRBV12-4 and TRBJ2-3; D possibly corresponds to TRBD2 (5 bases). The CDR3 length is 15 residues. The germline V and J ends were trimmed by 6 bases and 0 bases, with 13 bases remaining between them. The CDR3 loop is CASRRTGPSTDTQYF. In DNA form, the CDR3 reads TGTGCCAGCAGAAGGACTGGGCCTAGCACAGATACGCAGTATTTT.

The CDR3 loop reads CSAWTSGSIEDTQYF. In DNA form, the CDR3 reads TGCAGTGCTTGGACTAGCGGGAGTATAGAAGATACGCAGTATTTT. V and J are TRBV20-1 and TRBJ2-3; 13 nucleotides line up with TRBD2. This CDR3 is built from 15 residues. CDR1 is DFQATT and CDR2 is SNEGSKA in the germline V gene (reference sequence). V trimming: 5 bases; J trimming: 5 bases; junction bases outside the gene matches: 7.

J is TRBJ2-6 and V is TRBV28; maybe TRBD1 (6 bases). Deletions cut 5 bases from V and 0 bases from J, with 8 bases between. CDR3 length: 15 amino acids. Germline CDR1 is MDHEN and CDR2 is SYDVKM. CDR3 region: CASSGQSSGANVLTF. CDR3 DNA: TGTGCCAGCAGTGGACAGAGCTCTGGGGCCAACGTCCTGACTTTC.

The rearrangement uses TRBV4-2 and TRBJ2-6; D unclear. This CDR3 is built from 15 residues. V lost 2 bases to trimming and J lost 2 bases, with 7 bases between them. Germline V gene sequence: CDR1 LGHNA, CDR2 YNFKEQ. The CDR3 nucleotides are TGTGCCAGCAGCCAAAAGGGAACTGGGGCCAACGTCCTGACTTTC. Its translation: CASSQKGTGANVLTF.

This sequence joins TRBV25-1 and TRBJ2-4; D unresolved. This CDR3 spans 15 amino acids. The germline gives CDR1 MGHDK, CDR2 SYGVNS. Between the trimmed V and J ends, which lost 2 bases and 0 bases, there was a span of 8 bases. In DNA, the CDR3 is TGTGCCAGCAGTGAAGGTCAGATAGCCAAAAACATTCAGTACTTC. Amino acids: CASSEGQIAKNIQYF. Full variable domain (rest looked up from reference TRBV25-1 and TRBJ2-4): EADIYQTPRYLVIGTGKKITLECSQTMGHDKMYWYQQDPGMELHLIHYSYGVNSTEKGDLSSESTVSRIRTEHFPLTLESARPSHTSQYLCASSEGQIAKNIQYFGAGTRLSVL.

V is TRBV2 and J is TRBJ2-6; D possibly corresponds to TRBD2 (5 bases). CDR1 and CDR2 from the germline V gene are SNHLY and FYNNEI. The CDR3 consists of 17 residues. The V end lost 2 bases, the J end lost 2 bases, and 13 bases lay between the germline ends. The CDR3 sequence is CASSEQTLGTGANVLTF. Here the CDR3 DNA reads TGTGCCAGCAGTGAACAGACGCTCGGGACTGGGGCCAACGTCCTGACTTTC.

The gene calls are TRBV12-3 or TRBV12-4 and TRBJ1-2; D perhaps matches TRBD1 (6 bases). V dropped 6 bases and J dropped 4 bases, with 12 bases sitting between them. This CDR3 comprises 13 residues. CDR3: CASRATGPYGYTF. Here the CDR3 DNA reads TGTGCCAGCAGAGCAACAGGGCCCTATGGCTACACCTTC.

This clonotype was recorded a few times. The V gene is TRBV6-1, the J gene TRBJ1-1; D possibly corresponds to TRBD1 (5 bases). Germline CDR1 is MNHNS and CDR2 is SASEGT. V gave up 6 bases and J gave up 5 bases, with 13 bases separating them. The CDR3 is 13 amino acids. The CDR3 region is CASRPGARTEAFF. CDR3 DNA sequence: TGTGCCAGCAGACCTGGGGCTAGAACTGAAGCTTTCTTT.

This clonotype was counted ten times or more. V usage is TRBV10-3 and J usage is TRBJ1-2; D unresolved. V was pared by 3 bases and J by 0 bases, with 8 bases between. This CDR3 comprises 14 residues. The germline V gene encodes CDR1 ENHRY and CDR2 SYGVKD. The CDR3 loop reads CAISDLPANYGYTF. The CDR3 bases are TGTGCCATCAGTGATCTCCCAGCTAACTATGGCTACACCTTC.

This clonotype was seen more than once but under ten times. The V and J genes are TRBV9 and TRBJ1-4; tentatively, D is TRBD1 (6 bases). V lost 4 bases and J lost 8, with 15 bases in between. CDR1 is SGDLS and CDR2 is YYNGEE in the germline V gene. The CDR3 has 14 residues. CDR3 DNA sequence: TGTGCCAGCAGCATCAGCGCGAGGGGGGAAAAACTGTTTTTT. Its translation is CASSISARGEKLFF.

The V and J genes are TRBV5-5 and TRBJ2-3, with D perhaps TRBD1 or TRBD2 (5 bases each). V was trimmed by 3 bases and J by 10 bases, leaving 9 bases between them. Germline lookup yields CDR1 SGHKS and CDR2 YYEKEE (reference sequence). This CDR3 contains 11 residues. The CDR3 region has the DNA TGTGCCAGCAGCTGGGACCTCTCGCAGTATTTT. Amino acids: CASSWDLSQYF.